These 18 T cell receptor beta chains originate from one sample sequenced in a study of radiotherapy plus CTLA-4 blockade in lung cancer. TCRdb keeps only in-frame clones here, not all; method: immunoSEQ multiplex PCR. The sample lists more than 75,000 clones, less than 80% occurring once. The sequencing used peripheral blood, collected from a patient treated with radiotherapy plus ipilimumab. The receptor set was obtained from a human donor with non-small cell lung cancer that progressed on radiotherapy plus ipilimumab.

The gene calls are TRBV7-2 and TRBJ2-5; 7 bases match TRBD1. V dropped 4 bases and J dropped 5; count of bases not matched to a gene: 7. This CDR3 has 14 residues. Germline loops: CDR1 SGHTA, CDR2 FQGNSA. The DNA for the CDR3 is TGTGCCAGCAGCTACCAAGGGGGCAAGGAGACCCAGTACTTC. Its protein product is CASSYQGGKETQYF.

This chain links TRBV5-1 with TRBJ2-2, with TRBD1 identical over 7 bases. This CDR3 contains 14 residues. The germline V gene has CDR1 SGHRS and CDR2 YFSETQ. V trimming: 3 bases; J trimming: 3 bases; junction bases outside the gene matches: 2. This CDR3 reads CASSSTGDTGELFF. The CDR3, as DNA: TGCGCCAGCAGCTCTACAGGGGACACCGGGGAGCTGTTTTTT.

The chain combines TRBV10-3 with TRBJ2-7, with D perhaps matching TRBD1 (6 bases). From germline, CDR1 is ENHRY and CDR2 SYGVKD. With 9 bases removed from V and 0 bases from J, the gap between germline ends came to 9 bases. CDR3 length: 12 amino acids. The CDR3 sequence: CAIRTVSYEQYF. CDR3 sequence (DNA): TGTGCCATAAGGACAGTCTCCTACGAGCAGTACTTC.

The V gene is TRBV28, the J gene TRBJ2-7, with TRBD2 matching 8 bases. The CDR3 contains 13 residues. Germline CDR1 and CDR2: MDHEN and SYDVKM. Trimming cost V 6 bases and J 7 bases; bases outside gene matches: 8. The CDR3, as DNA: TGTGCCAGCAGCCGACGGGGGGGCCGGGAGCAGTACTTC. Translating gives CASSRRGGREQYF.

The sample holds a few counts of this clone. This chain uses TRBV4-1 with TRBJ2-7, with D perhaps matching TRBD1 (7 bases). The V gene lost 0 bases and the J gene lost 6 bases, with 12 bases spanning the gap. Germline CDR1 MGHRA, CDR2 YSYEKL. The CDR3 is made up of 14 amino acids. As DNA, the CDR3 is TGCGCCAGCAGCCAAGATCACAGGGGAGGCGAGCAGTACTTC. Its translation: CASSQDHRGGEQYF.

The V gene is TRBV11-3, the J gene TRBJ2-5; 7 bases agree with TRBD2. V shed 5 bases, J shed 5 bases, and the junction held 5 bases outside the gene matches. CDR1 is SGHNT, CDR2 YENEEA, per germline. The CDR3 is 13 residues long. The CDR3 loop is CASSPGRSETQYF. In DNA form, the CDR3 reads TGTGCCAGCAGCCCCGGGAGGTCGGAGACCCAGTACTTC.

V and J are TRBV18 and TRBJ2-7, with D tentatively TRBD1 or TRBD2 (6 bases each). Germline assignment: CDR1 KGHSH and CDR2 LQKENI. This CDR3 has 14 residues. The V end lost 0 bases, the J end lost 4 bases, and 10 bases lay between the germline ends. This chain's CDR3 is CASSPPRGRYEQYF. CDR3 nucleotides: TGTGCCAGCTCACCACCGAGGGGGAGGTACGAGCAGTACTTC.

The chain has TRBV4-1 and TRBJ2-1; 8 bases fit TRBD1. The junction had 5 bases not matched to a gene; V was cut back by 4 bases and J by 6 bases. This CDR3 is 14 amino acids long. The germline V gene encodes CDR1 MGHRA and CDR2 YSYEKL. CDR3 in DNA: TGCGCCAGCAGCCCTACGGACAGGGTCAATGAGCAGTTCTTC. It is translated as CASSPTDRVNEQFF.

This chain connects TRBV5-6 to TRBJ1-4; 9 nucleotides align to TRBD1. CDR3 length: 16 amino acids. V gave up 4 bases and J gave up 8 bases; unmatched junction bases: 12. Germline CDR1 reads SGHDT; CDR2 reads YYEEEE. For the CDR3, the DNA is TGTGCCAGCAGCCCTGGTGGGGGACAGGGTTGGGAAAAACTGTTTTTT. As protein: CASSPGGGQGWEKLFF.

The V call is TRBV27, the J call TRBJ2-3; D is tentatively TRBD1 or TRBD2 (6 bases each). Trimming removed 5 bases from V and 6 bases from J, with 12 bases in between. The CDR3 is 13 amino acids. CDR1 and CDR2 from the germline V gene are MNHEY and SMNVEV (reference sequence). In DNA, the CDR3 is TGTGCCAGCAGTCCATTAGGGGGGGATACGCAGTATTTT. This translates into CASSPLGGDTQYF.

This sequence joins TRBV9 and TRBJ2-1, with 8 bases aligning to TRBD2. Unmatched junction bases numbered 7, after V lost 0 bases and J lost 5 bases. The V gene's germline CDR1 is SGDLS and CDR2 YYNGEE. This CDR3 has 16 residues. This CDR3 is CASSVEYVAGHNEQFF. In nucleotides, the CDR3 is TGTGCCAGCAGCGTAGAGTACGTAGCGGGACACAATGAGCAGTTCTTC.

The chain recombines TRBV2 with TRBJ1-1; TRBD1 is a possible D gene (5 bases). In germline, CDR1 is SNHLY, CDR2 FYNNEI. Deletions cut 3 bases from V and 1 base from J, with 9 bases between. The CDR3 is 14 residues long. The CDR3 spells CASSEIDRNTEAFF. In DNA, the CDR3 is TGTGCCAGCAGTGAGATAGACAGGAACACTGAAGCTTTCTTT. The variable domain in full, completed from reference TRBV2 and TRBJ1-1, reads EPEVTQTPSHQVTQMGQEVILRCVPISNHLYFYWYRQILGQKVEFLVSFYNNEISEKSEIFDDQFSVERPDGSNFTLKIRSTKLEDSAMYFCASSEIDRNTEAFFGQGTRLTVV.

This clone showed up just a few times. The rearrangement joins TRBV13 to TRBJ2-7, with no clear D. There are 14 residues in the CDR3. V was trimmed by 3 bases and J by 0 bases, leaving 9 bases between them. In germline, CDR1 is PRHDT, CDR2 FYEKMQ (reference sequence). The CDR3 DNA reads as TGTGCCAGCAGCTTCAGTCCGAGCTCCTACGAGCAGTACTTC. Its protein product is CASSFSPSSYEQYF.

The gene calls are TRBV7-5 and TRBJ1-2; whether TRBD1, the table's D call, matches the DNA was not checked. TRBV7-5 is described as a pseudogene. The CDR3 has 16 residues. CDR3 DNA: TGTGTCAGAGGAAACCACCGCCGAAGGGGCAACTATGGCTACACCTTC. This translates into CVRGNHRRRGNYGYTF.

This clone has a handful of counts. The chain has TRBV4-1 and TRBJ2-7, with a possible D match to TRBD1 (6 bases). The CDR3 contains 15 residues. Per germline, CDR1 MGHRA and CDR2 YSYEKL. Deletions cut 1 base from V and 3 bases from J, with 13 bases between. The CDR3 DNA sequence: TGCGCCAGCAGCCAAGGTCTTCAGGGGAGCTACGAGCAGTACTTC. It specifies CASSQGLQGSYEQYF.

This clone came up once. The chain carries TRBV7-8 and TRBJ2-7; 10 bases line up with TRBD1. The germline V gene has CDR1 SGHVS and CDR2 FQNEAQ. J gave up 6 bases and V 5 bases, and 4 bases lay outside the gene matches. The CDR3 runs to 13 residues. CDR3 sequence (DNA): TGTGCCAGCAGCAGGGACAGGGGAGGCGAGCAGTACTTC. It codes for CASSRDRGGEQYF.

DNA for the CDR3: TGCAGCACAGGACAGCAAAGGAACACTGAAGCTTTCTTT. Amino acid sequence: CSTGQQRNTEAFF. J is TRBJ1-1 and V is TRBV29-1; a weak D match, TRBD1 (6 bases). The CDR3 length is 13 residues. Trimming left V 8 bases short and J 1 base short, with 14 bases between. Germline loops: CDR1 SQVTM, CDR2 ANQGSEA.

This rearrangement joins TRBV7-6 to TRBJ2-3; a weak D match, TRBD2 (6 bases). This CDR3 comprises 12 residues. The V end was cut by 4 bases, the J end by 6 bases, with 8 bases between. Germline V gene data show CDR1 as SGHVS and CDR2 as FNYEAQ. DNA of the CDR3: TGTGCCAGCAGCTCCGGGACTGATACGCAGTATTTT. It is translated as CASSSGTDTQYF.